Following are 16 T cell receptor beta chains from one sample sequenced in a study of blood T cell repertoires in COVID-19. This table comes from immunoSEQ multiplex PCR, and its TCRdb copy is limited to in-frame clones, with some not included. Of around 400,000 clones in the sample, about 90% are singletons; the top ten hold more than 9%. Sequenced material: peripheral blood. Receptors originate from a woman between 25 and 40 years old with COVID-19, enrolled during active disease.

The rearrangement links TRBV7-3 to TRBJ2-2; TRBD1 agrees at 7 bases. The trim removed 2 bases at V and 0 bases at J, leaving 3 bases unmatched. Germline CDR1 is SGHTA and CDR2 is FQGTGA. CDR3 length equals 16 residues. The chain's CDR3 is CASSLSGTANTGELFF. The CDR3 nucleotides are TGTGCCAGCAGCTTATCCGGGACAGCGAACACCGGGGAGCTGTTTTTT. Full variable domain (outside the CDR3, taken from reference TRBV7-3 and TRBJ2-2): GAGVSQTPSNKVTEKGKYVELRCDPISGHTALYWYRQSLGQGPEFLIYFQGTGAADDSGLPNDRFFAVRPEGSVSTLKIQRTERGDSAVYLCASSLSGTANTGELFFGEGSRLTVL.

The chain employs TRBV5-1 and TRBJ2-7; 9 bases are shared with TRBD2. V lost 0 bases and J lost 4; bases outside the gene matches: 8. The CDR3 length is 16 residues. Germline V gene lookup returns CDR1 SGHRS and CDR2 YFSETQ. CDR3 nucleotide sequence: TGCGCCAGCAGCTTGGTTCGGGCTAGCGGGACATACGAGCAGTACTTC. This encodes CASSLVRASGTYEQYF.

The chain has TRBV3-1 (or the pseudogene TRBV3-2) and TRBJ2-1; D is uncertain. The V end lost 2 bases, the J end lost 8 bases, and 4 bases lay between the germline ends. Germline lookup yields CDR1 LGHDT and CDR2 YNNKEL (reference sequence). This CDR3 is 11 amino acids long. This CDR3 reads CASSQSDEQFF. CDR3 bases: TGTGCCAGCAGCCAATCTGATGAGCAGTTCTTC.

The chain joins TRBV30 to TRBJ2-4, with D unresolved. Between the trimmed V and J ends, which lost 4 bases and 7 bases, there was a span of 11 bases. The germline V gene has CDR1 GTSNPN and CDR2 SVGIG (reference sequence). This CDR3 comprises 12 residues. As DNA, the CDR3 is TGTGCCTGGAAGGAGAGTAGTAACATTCAGTACTTC. It translates to CAWKESSNIQYF. The full variable domain, in which reference TRBV30 and TRBJ2-4 provide the parts outside the CDR3, is SQTIHQWPATLVQPVGSPLSLECTVEGTSNPNLYWYRQAAGRGLQLLFYSVGIGQISSEVPQNLSASRPQDRQFILSSKKLLLSDSGFYLCAWKESSNIQYFGAGTRLSVL.

The rearrangement joins TRBV30 to TRBJ1-1; 7 nucleotides agree with TRBD1. Germline CDR1 is GTSNPN and CDR2 is SVGIG (reference sequence). V lost 3 bases to trimming and J lost 3 bases; unmatched junction nucleotides: 10. The CDR3 has 15 amino acids. Here the CDR3 reads CAWRRQGIMDTEAFF. The DNA of the CDR3 is TGTGCCTGGAGACGACAGGGCATTATGGACACTGAAGCTTTCTTT.

CDR3 nucleotides: TGTGCCAGCAGTTTTAGCCAGGGCTCTGGAAACACCATATATTTT. Its translation is CASSFSQGSGNTIYF. This sequence joins TRBV28 and TRBJ1-3; tentatively, D is TRBD1 (5 bases). The V and J ends lost 3 bases and 0 bases respectively, with 9 bases between them. The CDR3 is made up of 15 amino acids. The germline V gene encodes CDR1 MDHEN and CDR2 SYDVKM.

V and J are TRBV6-5 and TRBJ2-3; the D is unclear. V lost 6 bases, J lost 0 bases, and 13 bases lay in between. This CDR3 region has 15 residues. CDR1 and CDR2 from the germline V gene are MNHEY and SVGAGI. This CDR3 reads CASSQASASTDTQYF. The CDR3 nucleotides are TGTGCCAGCAGCCAAGCAAGCGCTAGCACAGATACGCAGTATTTT.

V usage is TRBV2 and J usage is TRBJ2-2; 10 bases agree with TRBD1. V was clipped by 5 bases and J by 7 bases; unmatched bases: 7. The CDR3 spans 15 residues. Germline lookup yields CDR1 SNHLY and CDR2 FYNNEI. The DNA of the CDR3 is TGTGCCAGCAGTTCCCGGGACAGGGGTGTCGGGGAGCTGTTTTTT. Its protein product is CASSSRDRGVGELFF.

This clone was detected a few times. The chain couples TRBV30 to TRBJ1-4; the match to TRBD1 covers 10 bases. This CDR3 region has 15 residues. Trimming took 3 bases from V and 6 from J; bases not matched to a gene: 7. Germline V gene lookup returns CDR1 GTSNPN and CDR2 SVGIG (reference sequence). The CDR3 DNA reads as TGTGCCTGGAGCTCGGGGGACAGGGGTTATGAAAAACTGTTTTTT. Amino acids: CAWSSGDRGYEKLFF.

The J gene is TRBJ2-4, the V gene TRBV21-1; the tabulated D call, TRBD2, remains unverified against the DNA. TRBV21-1 counts as a pseudogene. This CDR3 spans 16 amino acids. The CDR3 nucleotides are TGTGCCAGCAAGGATGCTCCCACGGGGGCCAAAAACATTCAGTACTTC. This sequence encodes CASKDAPTGAKNIQYF.

V gene TRBV27 combines with J gene TRBJ2-5; 7 positions agree with TRBD1. V lost 6 bases, J lost 4 bases, and 8 bases stayed unmatched. CDR1 MNHEY and CDR2 SMNVEV come from the germline V gene (reference sequence). This CDR3 comprises 14 residues. The CDR3: CASRLRQGTETQYF. CDR3 in DNA: TGTGCCAGCAGGCTAAGACAGGGAACAGAGACCCAGTACTTC.

This clone was detected once. The CDR3 DNA reads as TGTGCCAGCAGCTTTGGAAACAGGGCGGAGCAGTACTTC. The encoded protein is CASSFGNRAEQYF. The chain links TRBV7-2 to TRBJ2-7, with D tentatively TRBD1 (6 bases). CDR1 and CDR2 from the germline V gene are SGHTA and FQGNSA. V was pared by 3 bases and J by 7 bases, with 13 bases between. This CDR3 contains 13 residues.

The V and J genes are TRBV28 and TRBJ2-7; the match to TRBD1 covers 12 bases. The CDR3 extends over 15 amino acids. Per germline, CDR1 MDHEN and CDR2 SYDVKM. The J segment lost 5 bases and the V segment lost 0 bases, leaving 2 bases of the junction unmatched. The chain's CDR3 is CASSLWGTGGNEQYF. DNA of the CDR3: TGTGCCAGCAGTTTATGGGGGACAGGGGGCAACGAGCAGTACTTC. The full variable domain, rest sourced from reference TRBV28 and TRBJ2-7, is DVKVTQSSRYLVKRTGEKVFLECVQDMDHENMFWYRQDPGLGLRLIYFSYDVKMKEKGDIPEGYSVSREKKERFSLILESASTNQTSMYLCASSLWGTGGNEQYFGPGTRLTVT.

V and J are TRBV29-1 and TRBJ1-4; no reliable D call. Trimming removed 2 bases from V and 8 bases from J, with 12 bases in between. Germline assignment: CDR1 SQVTM and CDR2 ANQGSEA. The CDR3 extends over 13 amino acids. The CDR3 DNA sequence: TGCAGCGTTGAAAACGGGAAGGAGGAAAAACTGTTTTTT. Translated: CSVENGKEEKLFF. Filled out from reference TRBV29-1 and TRBJ1-4, the complete variable domain reads SAVISQKPSRDICQRGTSLTIQCQVDSQVTMMFWYRQQPGQSLTLIATANQGSEATYESGFVIDKFPISRPNLTFSTLTVSNMSPEDSSIYLCSVENGKEEKLFFGSGTQLSVL.

The V call is TRBV10-2, the J call TRBJ1-5; 9 nucleotides align to TRBD1. J was trimmed by 8 bases and V by 3 bases; bases with no gene match: 8. This CDR3 is built from 15 residues. Germline V CDR1 and CDR2: WSHSY, SAAADI. DNA of the CDR3: TGCGCCAGCAGTGACCAGGACAGGGGCCATGAGCCCCAGCATTTT. Amino acid sequence: CASSDQDRGHEPQHF.

V is TRBV9 and J is TRBJ2-5; 7 bases agree with TRBD1. The V segment lost 6 bases and the J segment 0 bases; nucleotides outside the gene matches: 5. This CDR3 has 14 residues. Germline CDR1 SGDLS, CDR2 YYNGEE. The CDR3 DNA reads TGTGCCAGCAACCGGGGACAGCACCAAGAGACCCAGTACTTC. Protein: CASNRGQHQETQYF.